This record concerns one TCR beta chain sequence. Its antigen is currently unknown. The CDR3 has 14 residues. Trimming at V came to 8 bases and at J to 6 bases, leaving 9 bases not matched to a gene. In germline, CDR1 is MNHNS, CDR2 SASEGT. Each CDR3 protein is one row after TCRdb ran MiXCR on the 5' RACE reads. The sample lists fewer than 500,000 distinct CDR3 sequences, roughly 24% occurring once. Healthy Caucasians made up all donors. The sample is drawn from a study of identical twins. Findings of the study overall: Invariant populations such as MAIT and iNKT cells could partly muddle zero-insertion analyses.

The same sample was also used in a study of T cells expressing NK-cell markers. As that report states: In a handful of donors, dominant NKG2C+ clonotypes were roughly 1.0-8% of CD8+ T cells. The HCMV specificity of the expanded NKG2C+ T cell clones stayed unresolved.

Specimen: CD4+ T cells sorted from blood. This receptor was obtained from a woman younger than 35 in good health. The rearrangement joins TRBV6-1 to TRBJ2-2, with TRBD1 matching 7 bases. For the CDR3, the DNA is TGTGCCAGCGAGAGACAGGGTAACGCCGGGGAGCTGTTTTTT. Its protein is CASERQGNAGELFF.